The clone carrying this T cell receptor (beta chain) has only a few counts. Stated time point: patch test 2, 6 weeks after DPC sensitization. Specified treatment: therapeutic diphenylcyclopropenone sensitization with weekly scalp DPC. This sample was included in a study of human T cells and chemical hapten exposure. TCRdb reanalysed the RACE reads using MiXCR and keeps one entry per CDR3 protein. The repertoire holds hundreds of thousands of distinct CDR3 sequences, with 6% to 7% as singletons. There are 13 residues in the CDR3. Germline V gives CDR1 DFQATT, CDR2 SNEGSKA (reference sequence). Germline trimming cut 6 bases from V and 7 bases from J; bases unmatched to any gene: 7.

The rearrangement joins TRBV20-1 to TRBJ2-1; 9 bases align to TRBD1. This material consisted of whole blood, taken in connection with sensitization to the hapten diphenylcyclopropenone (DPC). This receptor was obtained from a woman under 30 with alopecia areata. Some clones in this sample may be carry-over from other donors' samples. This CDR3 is CSAFGTGRNEQFF. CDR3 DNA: TGCAGTGCCTTTGGGACAGGGAGGAATGAGCAGTTCTTC.